Below, one T cell receptor (beta chain) is given with its context. The source of the sample is a study of blood T cell repertoires in COVID-19. The Seattle patients, enrolled during active infection, were followed longitudinally. Methods used by the authors: Estimated nucleated cell counts came from reference gene primer amplification. TCRdb's table, derived via immunoSEQ multiplex PCR, lists solely in-frame clones and lacks some. V and J calls and clone size are copied from that table; D and trimming were computed from the DNA. The sample has some 300,000 clones, around 87% seen once. Trimming at V came to 1 base and at J to 3 bases, leaving 2 bases not matched to a gene. This CDR3 comprises 15 residues. Germline assignment: CDR1 SGHVS and CDR2 FQNEAQ.

The chain links TRBV7-8 to TRBJ2-1, with TRBD2 matching over 8 bases. The receptor's source is a woman between 35 and 50 years old with COVID-19, enrolled during active disease. The sequencing input was peripheral blood. CDR3 DNA: TGTGCCAGCAGCTTAGTAGCGGGGTACTACAATGAGCAGTTCTTC. It codes for CASSLVAGYYNEQFF.